This TCR beta chain was sequenced for a study of early T cells in non-severe SARS-CoV-2 infection. Study-level information: The sequenced material was bulk RNA from unsorted whole blood, and its chains were unpaired.

V dropped 1 base and J dropped 8; count of bases not matched to a gene: 6. Germline V CDR1 and CDR2: SGHDT, YYEEEE. The CDR3 contains 15 residues. TCRdb reprocessed the 5' RACE reads via MiXCR and lists one record per CDR3 protein. The sample contains around 80,000 distinct CDR3 sequences, roughly 13% of which appear only once. This receptor was obtained from an adult who was a healthcare worker with PCR-confirmed SARS-CoV-2 infection or an uninfected control (not recorded which). This rearrangement joins TRBV5-6 to TRBJ2-1; TRBD2 aligns across 10 bases. Sequencing input: whole blood. The CDR3 DNA follows: TGTGCCAGCAGCTTGCTAGCGGGAGACGGATATGAGCAGTTCTTC. Protein sequence: CASSLLAGDGYEQFF. Full variable domain (rest looked up from reference TRBV5-6 and TRBJ2-1): DAGVTQSPTHLIKTRGQQVTLRCSPKSGHDTVSWYQQALGQGPQFIFQYYEEEERQRGNFPDRFSGHQFPNYSSELNVNALLLGDSALYLCASSLLAGDGYEQFFGPGTRLTVL.